Listed below are T cell receptor beta chains from one sample, sequenced in a study of beta chain features in type 1 diabetes. The data were produced by immunoSEQ multiplex PCR, yet TCRdb's version contains in-frame clones alone and is incomplete. This table holds 100,000 to 150,000 clones, 9% found once. The source material was central memory CD4+ T cells from blood. The receptors were gathered from a man under 40 with type 1 diabetes. CDR3s include the opening cysteine and the closing phenylalanine or tryptophan. Each record gives: J gene, D gene, clone size, V gene, CDR3 DNA, CDR3 protein. The D gene is left open where the match is weak. Size tells how often a clone was seen (once, few, many) or the class of an expanded clone, and some rows leave it out.

TRBJ2-7 TRBD1 - TRBV4-2 TGTGCCAGCAGCCAAGCCGCGGGACAGGACCTCTACGAGCAGTACTTC CASSQAAGQDLYEQYF
TRBJ1-1 TRBD1 - TRBV18 TGTGCCAGCTCGGCCGGGACAGGGAGAACTGAAGCTTTCTTT CASSAGTGRTEAFF
TRBJ2-1 - - TRBV11-3 TGTGCCAGCAGCTTGGGGGGGGCCCTGACGGATGAGCAGTTCTTC CASSLGGALTDEQFF
TRBJ2-7 TRBD1 few TRBV19 TGTGCCAGTAGGGAGACAGGGGGCGACGAGCAGTACTTC CASRETGGDEQYF
TRBJ2-1 TRBD1 - TRBV5-4 TGTGCCAGCAGCAAGGACAGGGCGAACTCCAATGAGCAGTTCTTC CASSKDRANSNEQFF
TRBJ2-1 - many TRBV6-1 TGTGCCAGCAGTCACATAGCCAATGAGCAGTTCTTC CASSHIANEQFF
TRBJ2-3 - - TRBV28 TGTGCCAGCAGTGTCCCGATCGCCCGGGCGCAGTATTTT CASSVPIARAQYF
TRBJ2-7 - few TRBV6-5 TGTGCCAGCAGTTCCCCGGGCTCCTACGAGCAGTACTTC CASSSPGSYEQYF
TRBJ1-5 - - TRBV30 TGTGCCTGGACCTCGCAACCGGATCAGCCCCAGCATTTT CAWTSQPDQPQHF
TRBJ2-7 - - TRBV6-5 TGTGCCAGCAGCTACCGATGGCAGGGATGGTACGAGCAGTACTTC CASSYRWQGWYEQYF
TRBJ1-2 TRBD1 few TRBV6-5 TGTGCCAGCAGTCCGGGACAGATGGATGGCTACACCTTC CASSPGQMDGYTF
TRBJ2-3 TRBD2 few TRBV4-2 TGTGCCAGCAGCCAAGCAAGTAGAGCGGGGGCCCTCACAGATACGCAGTATTTT CASSQASRAGALTDTQYF
TRBJ1-3 TRBD1 - TRBV28 TGTGCCGGCAGTTTACCGACAGGGTCTGGAAACACCATATATTTT CAGSLPTGSGNTIYF
TRBJ1-6 - few TRBV18 TGTGCCAGCTCACAGGCAGGGCGAAATTCACCCCTCCACTTT CASSQAGRNSPLHF
TRBJ2-5 - - TRBV5-1 TGCGCCAGATGGCTGGAGACCCAGTACTTC CARWLETQYF
TRBJ1-4 - few TRBV6-6 TGTGCCAGCAGTCTCACCTCCGGGGCAACTAATGAAAAACTGTTTTTT CASSLTSGATNEKLFF
TRBJ2-5 - few TRBV4-2 TGTGCCAGCAGCCAAGCGTCAGAAGAGACCCAGTACTTC CASSQASEETQYF
TRBJ1-4 - - TRBV5-1 TGCGCCAGCAGGCTAGCCCCGGCTAATGAAAAACTGTTTTTT CASRLAPANEKLFF
TRBJ2-5 - - TRBV9 TGTGCCAGCAGCTCTGGGGGGTACCAAGAGACCCAGTACTTC CASSSGGYQETQYF
TRBJ2-1 - few TRBV18 TGTGCCAGCTCACCAGGTACATACAATGAGCAGTTCTTC CASSPGTYNEQFF
TRBJ2-4 - - TRBV5-4 TGTGCCAGCAGCTTGTCCCTCTCCAAAAACATTCAGTACTTC CASSLSLSKNIQYF
TRBJ2-3 TRBD2 - TRBV5-1 TGCGCCAGCAGCTTAGGCCTAGCGGGGTGGGGAGATACGCAGTATTTT CASSLGLAGWGDTQYF
TRBJ1-4 TRBD1 - TRBV28 TGTGCCAGCAGCTCTGGACAGGGCAATAATGAAAAACTGTTTTTT CASSSGQGNNEKLFF
TRBJ2-7 TRBD2 few TRBV29-1 TGCAGCGTTAGCGGGGGGCAGTTCTACGAGCAGTACTTC CSVSGGQFYEQYF
TRBJ2-1 TRBD2 few TRBV7-6 TGTGCCAGCAGCTTACGGGGGGACTACAATGAGCAGTTCTTC CASSLRGDYNEQFF
TRBJ1-4 - few TRBV6-5 TGTGCCAGCAGATTGGACTTAGCTAATGAAAAACTGTTTTTT CASRLDLANEKLFF
TRBJ1-2 TRBD1 few TRBV4-2 TGTGCCAGCAGCCAAGCAGGGGGCGGGTTGACGGGCTACACCTTC CASSQAGGGLTGYTF
TRBJ2-5 TRBD2 - TRBV9 TGTGCCAGCAGCGTCGGGGGGGCTTGGGAGACCCAGTACTTC CASSVGGAWETQYF
TRBJ2-3 TRBD2 few TRBV6-1 TGTGCCACCAAAACGGGAGGGGGGGATACGCAGTATTTT CATKTGGGDTQYF
TRBJ2-1 - - TRBV2 TGTGCCAGCATCAGTCAGTCAGGGGCCAATGAGCAGTTCTTC CASISQSGANEQFF
TRBJ1-1 - few TRBV7-2 TGTGCCAGCAGCCCCAGGACGGGGGGGGGAGTAGCTTTCTTT CASSPRTGGGVAFF
TRBJ2-1 - many TRBV7-6 TGTGCCAGCAGCTTAGTGGCAGGGACCTACAATGAGCAGTTCTTC CASSLVAGTYNEQFF
TRBJ2-3 TRBD1 - TRBV2 TGTGCCAGCAGTTCCGACAGGGGGCCAGATACGCAGTATTTT CASSSDRGPDTQYF
TRBJ2-1 - few TRBV18 TGTGCCAGCTCACCCGGCCCGGCGGGGGCTTACAATGAGCAGTTCTTC CASSPGPAGAYNEQFF
TRBJ2-1 - - TRBV5-1 TGCGCCAGCACGGGGGGCGCTAGCTCCTACAATGAGCAGTTCTTC CASTGGASSYNEQFF
TRBJ2-3 - few TRBV11-2 TGTGCCAGCAGCTTAGTGGAGCGGGCAGATACGCAGTATTTT CASSLVERADTQYF
TRBJ2-3 - - TRBV2 TGTGCCAGCATCAGGGGTGGGCAGGAAGATACGCAGTATTTT CASIRGGQEDTQYF
TRBJ2-2 - few TRBV6-1 TGTGCCAGCCGACAGGAGATAAACACCGGGGAGCTGTTTTTT CASRQEINTGELFF
TRBJ2-7 - - TRBV9 TGTGCCAGCAGCGTAGAAGGGGGGGGGCTCTACGAGCAGTACTTC CASSVEGGGLYEQYF
TRBJ1-1 - few TRBV11-1 TGTGCCAGCAGCCTTCTCGGGAACACTGAAGCTTTCTTT CASSLLGNTEAFF
TRBJ1-6 TRBD1 once TRBV18 TGTGCCAGCTCAACTATTGGGACAGCCCTAATGCAGGACCTCCACTTT CASSTIGTALMQDLHF
TRBJ1-1 TRBD1 - TRBV4-2 TGTGCCAGCGACCCGGGACAGGGACTGGGCGCTTTCTTT CASDPGQGLGAFF
TRBJ1-2 - - TRBV5-4 TGTGCCAGCAGCCCGGCGCTGGGACACACGTCCTATGGCTACACCTTC CASSPALGHTSYGYTF
TRBJ2-2 - few TRBV30 TGTGCCTGTCCCAGGGTGTTTAGGGGCACCGGGGAGCTGTTTTTT CACPRVFRGTGELFF
TRBJ2-7 TRBD1 - TRBV28 TGTGCCAGCAGTTCCGCCGGGACAGAAAGCTACGAGCAGTACTTC CASSSAGTESYEQYF
TRBJ1-4 - - TRBV2 TGTGCCACCCGTCTACCCTCTGGGAGTGCAACTAATGAAAAACTGTTTTTT CATRLPSGSATNEKLFF
TRBJ2-7 TRBD1 few TRBV5-4 TGTGCCAGCAGCTATTGGACAGGGAACGAGCAGTACTTC CASSYWTGNEQYF
TRBJ1-2 - - TRBV28 TGTGCCAGCAGTTTGAGGCTCTATGGCTACACCTTC CASSLRLYGYTF
TRBJ1-2 TRBD1 - TRBV12-5 TGTGCTAGTGGTTGGGACAGGGGGACCACAGATGGCTACACCTTC CASGWDRGTTDGYTF
TRBJ1-5 - few TRBV23-1 TGCGCCAGCAAAAAACAGGGAAATCAGCCCCAGCATTTT CASKKQGNQPQHF
TRBJ1-1 - few TRBV5-1 TGCGCCAGCAGCTTTGAGGTGAACACTGAAGCTTTCTTT CASSFEVNTEAFF